Each of the 15 T cell receptor beta chains below was sequenced from the same sample in a study of early T cells in non-severe SARS-CoV-2 infection. TCRdb called the 5' RACE reads again in MiXCR, with one record for every CDR3 protein. Among around 35,000 distinct CDR3 sequences, 5.8% were seen once, and the ten largest hold about 26%. Specimen: whole blood. These receptor sequences come from an adult who was a healthcare worker with PCR-confirmed SARS-CoV-2 infection or an uninfected control (not recorded which).

This clonotype was observed at least ten times. This chain joins TRBV25-1 and TRBJ1-1, with D possibly being TRBD1 (5 bases). Germline assignment: CDR1 MGHDK and CDR2 SYGVNS. Trimming removed 4 bases at V and 4 bases at J, with 19 bases between. CDR3 length: 16 residues. CDR3 amino acids: CASSGWEGSTPTEAFF. DNA for the CDR3: TGTGCCAGCAGTGGTTGGGAGGGGTCTACCCCCACTGAAGCTTTCTTT.

There are many counts of this clonotype. The V and J genes are TRBV6-2 or TRBV6-3 and TRBJ2-1; D remains unclear. The CDR3 loop spans 15 amino acids. V gave up 6 bases and J gave up 8 bases, with 20 bases separating them. Germline V CDR1 and CDR2: MNHEY, SVGEGT. The CDR3: CASSEGSHIVYEQFF. DNA for the CDR3: TGTGCCAGCAGCGAAGGGTCCCACATAGTCTATGAGCAGTTCTTC.

This clonotype was counted a few times. The rearrangement joins TRBV12-5 to TRBJ1-3; no definite D call. The germline V gene has CDR1 LGHNT and CDR2 FRNRAP. CDR3 length: 15 residues. V lost 7 bases and J lost 3, with 16 bases in between. The CDR3 bases are TGTGCTAGTGCTCCCGTCGGGCAGGTTGGAAACACCATATATTTT. It yields the protein CASAPVGQVGNTIYF. The whole variable domain, filled in from reference TRBV12-5 and TRBJ1-3, reads DARVTQTPRHKVTEMGQEVTMRCQPILGHNTVFWYRQTMMQGLELLAYFRNRAPLDDSGMPKDRFSAEMPDATLATLKIQPSEPRDSAVYFCASAPVGQVGNTIYFGEGSWLTVV.

This clonotype was counted at least ten times. The chain links TRBV25-1 to TRBJ1-1; D not resolved. Looked up from germline, CDR1 is MGHDK and CDR2 is SYGVNS. Trimming cost V 5 bases and J 1 base, with 8 bases left between them. The CDR3 is made up of 13 amino acids. DNA for the CDR3: TGTGCCAGCAGTCAACCCCCGAACACTGAAGCTTTCTTT. Translated, it gives CASSQPPNTEAFF.

This clonotype was seen many times. V is TRBV20-1 and J is TRBJ2-1; D possibly corresponds to TRBD2 (6 bases). Trimming removed 5 bases from V and 5 bases from J, with 16 bases in between. Germline V lookup: CDR1 DFQATT, CDR2 SNEGSKA (reference sequence). This CDR3 comprises 14 residues. CDR3 nucleotide sequence: TGCAGTGCTGGCGGGGCCGGCCGGGACAATGAGCAGTTCTTC. Amino acids: CSAGGAGRDNEQFF.

This clonotype was seen ten or more times. The V call is TRBV12-3 or TRBV12-4, the J call TRBJ1-1, with a weak D call TRBD1 (5 bases). V lost 4 bases, J lost 1 base, and 16 bases lay in between. This CDR3 has 16 amino acids. The CDR3 nucleotides read TGTGCCAGCAGTTCCGCCTGGGGACGGGGGAACACTGAAGCTTTCTTT. It specifies CASSSAWGRGNTEAFF.

In its sample, this clonotype was seen many times. The chain carries TRBV29-1 and TRBJ2-1, with 9 bases aligning to TRBD2. Germline V gene data show CDR1 as SQVTM and CDR2 as ANQGSEA. The CDR3 extends over 14 amino acids. The trim removed 4 bases at V and 2 bases at J, leaving 3 bases unmatched. CDR3 sequence (DNA): TGCAGCGTTGCTAGCGGGGAAACCTACAATGAGCAGTTCTTC. This sequence encodes CSVASGETYNEQFF.

This clonotype appeared many times. V and J are TRBV6-2 or TRBV6-3 and TRBJ2-1; D is uncertain. CDR1 and CDR2 (germline): MNHEY, SVGEGT. This CDR3 region has 15 residues. V was cut by 7 bases and J by 0 bases, with 13 bases left in between. The CDR3 DNA is TGTGCCAGCACGGGTCGGATGAACTCCTACAATGAGCAGTTCTTC. It translates to CASTGRMNSYNEQFF.

This clonotype was counted at least ten times. The rearrangement links TRBV11-3 to TRBJ1-1; TRBD1 might be the D (5 bases). The germline V gene encodes CDR1 SGHNT and CDR2 YENEEA. The CDR3 contains 13 residues. The V end lost 4 bases, the J end lost 1 base, and 7 bases lay between the germline ends. The CDR3 loop is CASSWDSNTEAFF. Written as DNA, the CDR3 is TGTGCCAGCAGCTGGGACTCGAACACTGAAGCTTTCTTT.

Ten or more counts support this clonotype. The V call is TRBV24-1, the J call TRBJ2-1; 7 bases fit TRBD2. The germline V gene encodes CDR1 KGHDR and CDR2 SFDVKD. With 4 bases clipped from V and 0 bases from J, the junction kept 8 bases outside the gene matches. The CDR3 covers 17 residues. This CDR3 reads CATSEGGAASSYNEQFF. In DNA, the CDR3 is TGTGCCACCAGTGAGGGAGGGGCCGCCAGCTCCTACAATGAGCAGTTCTTC.

This clonotype occurred a few times. DNA for the CDR3: TGTGCCAGCAGCTTGGGGCAAGGAGTTTGGAGGGAGACCCAGTACTTC. Translation gives CASSLGQGVWRETQYF. The chain is built from TRBV7-9 and TRBJ2-5; tentatively, D is TRBD1 or TRBD2 (5 bases each). There are 16 residues in the CDR3. Trimming pared 3 bases from V and 5 bases from J, leaving 19 bases between. From germline, CDR1 is SEHNR and CDR2 FQNEAQ (reference sequence).

This clonotype was counted ten times or more. V is TRBV5-1 and J is TRBJ2-1, with a possible D match to TRBD2 (7 bases). Between the trimmed V and J ends, which lost 0 bases and 9 bases, there was a span of 16 bases. This CDR3 is built from 15 residues. CDR1 is SGHRS and CDR2 is YFSETQ in the germline V gene. The CDR3 reads CASSLAGRGGGEQFF. The CDR3 DNA is TGCGCCAGCAGCTTGGCCGGCAGGGGAGGGGGTGAGCAGTTCTTC.

This clonotype was counted ten times or more. The chain links TRBV3-1 to TRBJ2-7; 11 bases map to TRBD2. Trimming at V came to 0 bases and at J to 4 bases, leaving 2 bases not matched to a gene. The CDR3 covers 15 residues. Per germline, CDR1 LGHDT and CDR2 YNNKEL (reference sequence). The chain's CDR3 is CASSQESSGRYEQYF. For the CDR3, the DNA is TGTGCCAGCAGCCAAGAATCTAGCGGGAGGTACGAGCAGTACTTC.

This clonotype was found many times. V and J are TRBV4-1 and TRBJ2-1; D is unresolved. This CDR3 is built from 14 residues. Germline CDR1 reads MGHRA; CDR2 reads YSYEKL. The germline V and J ends were trimmed by 3 bases and 5 bases, with 11 bases remaining between them. CDR3 loop: CASSQDPLNNEQFF. The CDR3 DNA reads as TGCGCCAGCAGCCAGGACCCACTAAACAATGAGCAGTTCTTC.

The table lists this clonotype with many counts. The chain employs TRBV7-2 and TRBJ1-1; D is undetermined. Looked up from germline, CDR1 is SGHTA and CDR2 is FQGNSA. This CDR3 comprises 13 residues. V was trimmed by 5 bases and J by 0 bases, leaving 7 bases between them. CDR3: CASSRQVNTEAFF. The CDR3 nucleotides are TGTGCCAGCAGCCGGCAGGTGAACACTGAAGCTTTCTTT.